This TCR beta chain originates from a study of OX40 agonist ivuxolimab in advanced cancers. Study context: Patients were given ivuxolimab, an antibody that agonizes OX40 (CD134). Patients enrolled in dose escalation were diagnosed with hepatocellular carcinoma, melanoma, renal cell or head and neck cancer. Study results and limitations: Certain nonresponders likewise exhibited a low normalized T-cell clonal expansion.

V was pared by 4 bases and J by 4 bases, with 26 bases between. Germline V CDR1 and CDR2: SGDLS, YYNGEE. This CDR3 region has 18 residues. TCRdb keeps only in-frame clones here, not all; method: immunoSEQ multiplex PCR. The table records tens of thousands of clones, approximately 90% of them present only once. As for this clone: No antigen is known for it.

The material was CD4+ or CD8+ T cells sorted from blood, obtained in a trial of the OX40 agonist ivuxolimab. This receptor was obtained from an adult with an advanced solid tumor such as melanoma, head and neck, liver or kidney cancer. The gene calls are TRBV9 and TRBJ1-2; possibly TRBD1 for D (5 bases). The CDR3 DNA reads as TGTGCCAGCAGCCACGGGGGTTCCGGGAGAAAGGGCCTCTATGGCTACACCTTC. This gives the protein CASSHGGSGRKGLYGYTF.